These 7 T cell receptor beta chains share one sample of origin, sequenced in a study of shared clonotypes between healthy human individuals. Method: immunoSEQ multiplex PCR; TCRdb's copy keeps in-frame clones and lacks some. Of 1.5 million to 2.5 million clones in the sample, roughly 94% were seen once. Naive CD8 populations comprised CD45RO-negative cells positively selected for CCR7, excluding terminally differentiated effector memory CD45RA+ cells. Sequencing used naive CD8+ T cells sorted from blood. All receptors derive from a man between 18 and 35 years old in good health.

J is TRBJ1-1 and V is TRBV14; no firm D call. The V gene's germline CDR1 is SGHDN and CDR2 FVKESK. The CDR3 runs 15 residues. V lost 0 bases, J lost 3 bases, and 11 bases lay in between. This chain's CDR3 is CASSQDLSGDTEAFF. In nucleotides, the CDR3 is TGTGCCAGCAGCCAAGATCTATCAGGAGACACTGAAGCTTTCTTT.

Notes on this clone: Other DNA sequences from this sample encode an identical CDR3 as well. The chain employs TRBV7-3 and TRBJ2-1, with 7 positions matching TRBD1. The ends lost 0 bases at V and 7 bases at J; junction bases unmatched: 3. The germline gives CDR1 SGHTA, CDR2 FQGTGA. This CDR3 comprises 14 residues. CDR3 sequence reads: CASSLTGGRNEQFF. The CDR3 DNA reads as TGTGCCAGCAGCTTAACAGGGGGCAGGAATGAGCAGTTCTTC. Complete variable domain (other parts from reference TRBV7-3 and TRBJ2-1): GAGVSQTPSNKVTEKGKYVELRCDPISGHTALYWYRQSLGQGPEFLIYFQGTGAADDSGLPNDRFFAVRPEGSVSTLKIQRTERGDSAVYLCASSLTGGRNEQFFGPGTRLTVL.

This clone was detected only once. The CDR3 spells CSVDYGEGERTQYF. CDR3 nucleotide sequence: TGCAGCGTTGATTATGGAGAGGGCGAAAGGACCCAGTACTTC. The gene calls are TRBV29-1 and TRBJ2-5, with D perhaps matching TRBD2 (5 bases). Trimming took 3 bases from V and 7 from J, leaving 18 bases between them. The CDR3 loop spans 14 amino acids. Germline loops: CDR1 SQVTM, CDR2 ANQGSEA.

This sequence joins TRBV27 and TRBJ2-7; the match to TRBD1 covers 11 bases. This CDR3 is built from 16 residues. Germline-derived CDR1 and CDR2 are MNHEY and SMNVEV (reference sequence). Trimming at V came to 2 bases and at J to 3 bases, leaving 6 bases not matched to a gene. The CDR3 region has the DNA TGTGCCAGCAGTTTAACCCCCGGGACAGGGGGCTACGAGCAGTACTTC. Protein: CASSLTPGTGGYEQYF.

V and J are TRBV25-1 and TRBJ1-5, with D possibly being TRBD1 (6 bases). Trimming removed 1 base at V and 1 base at J, with 11 bases between. Germline CDR1 and CDR2: MGHDK and SYGVNS. This CDR3 has 16 residues. In nucleotides, the CDR3 is TGTGCCAGCAGTGAATTCTTCAGGGGAAGCAATCAGCCCCAGCATTTT. Protein sequence: CASSEFFRGSNQPQHF.

This chain joins TRBV5-4 and TRBJ2-7, with TRBD1 as a possible D gene (6 bases). Trimming left V 0 bases short and J 2 bases short, with 15 bases between. The germline V gene encodes CDR1 SGHNT and CDR2 YYREEE (reference sequence). The CDR3 spans 16 residues. The CDR3 sequence is CASSLDQGWGTYEQYF. Here the CDR3 DNA reads TGTGCCAGCAGCTTGGACCAGGGGTGGGGAACCTACGAGCAGTACTTC.

The chain employs TRBV25-1 and TRBJ1-2; D possibly corresponds to TRBD1 (5 bases). V was trimmed by 2 bases and J by 0 bases, leaving 7 bases between them. Per the germline V gene, CDR1 is MGHDK and CDR2 is SYGVNS. CDR3 length equals 14 residues. The CDR3 nucleotides are TGTGCCAGCAGTGAACAGGGAACTAACTATGGCTACACCTTC. Translating gives CASSEQGTNYGYTF.